This TCR beta chain was found in a study of blood T cell repertoires in COVID-19. Study context: Samples representing acute and convalescent COVID-19 were sourced from the United States, Italy and Spain. T cells, B-cell-depleted T cells, or PBMCs provided the cDNA or gDNA that served as material.

Clinical history as reported by participants underpinned cohort assignment. CDR1 is MGHRA and CDR2 is YSYEKL in the germline V gene. CDR3 size: 14 residues. V was pared by 6 bases and J by 3 bases, with 11 bases between. Profiling relied on immunoSEQ multiplex PCR, and the TCRdb table lists in-frame clones only, not all of them. The table has about 180,000 clones, around 85% seen once; the top ten hold more than 5.5%. Sequences were obtained from PBMCs or T cells enriched from blood (not recorded which). The J gene is TRBJ1-4, the V gene TRBV4-1, with D perhaps TRBD1 (6 bases). The sequence came from a man between 40 and 49 years old who had recovered from COVID-19. The DNA for the CDR3 is TGCGCCAGCAGACCCGGACAGCCTAATGAAAAACTGTTTTTT. It yields the protein CASRPGQPNEKLFF.